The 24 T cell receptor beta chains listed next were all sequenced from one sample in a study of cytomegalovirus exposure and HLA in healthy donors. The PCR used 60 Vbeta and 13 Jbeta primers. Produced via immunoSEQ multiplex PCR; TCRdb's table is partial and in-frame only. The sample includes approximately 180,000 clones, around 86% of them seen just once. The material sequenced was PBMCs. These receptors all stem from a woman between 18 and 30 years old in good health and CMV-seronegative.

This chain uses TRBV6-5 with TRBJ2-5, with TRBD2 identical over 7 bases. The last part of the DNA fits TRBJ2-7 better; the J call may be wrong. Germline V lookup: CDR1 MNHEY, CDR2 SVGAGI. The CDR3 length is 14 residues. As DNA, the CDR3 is TGTGCCAGCAGTAGCGGGGCCAGCTCCTACGAGCAGTACTTC. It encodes CASSSGASSYEQYF.

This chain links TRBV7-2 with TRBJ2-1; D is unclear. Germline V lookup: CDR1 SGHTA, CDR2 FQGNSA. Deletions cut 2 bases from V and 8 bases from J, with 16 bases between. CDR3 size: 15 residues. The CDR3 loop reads CASSLSLRSGDEQFF. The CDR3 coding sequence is TGTGCCAGCAGCTTATCCCTCCGGAGTGGCGATGAGCAGTTCTTC.

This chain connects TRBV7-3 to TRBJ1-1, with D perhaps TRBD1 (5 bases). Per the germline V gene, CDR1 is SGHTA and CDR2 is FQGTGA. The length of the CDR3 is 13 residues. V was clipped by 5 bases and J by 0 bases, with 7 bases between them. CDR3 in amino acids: CASSRTLNTEAFF. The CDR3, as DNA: TGTGCCAGCAGCAGGACACTGAACACTGAAGCTTTCTTT.

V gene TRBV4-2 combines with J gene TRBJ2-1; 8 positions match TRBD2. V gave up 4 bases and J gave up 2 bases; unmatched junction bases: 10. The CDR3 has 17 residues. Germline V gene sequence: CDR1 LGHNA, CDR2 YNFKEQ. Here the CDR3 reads CASSPTGGRGTYNEQFF. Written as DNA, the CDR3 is TGTGCCAGCAGCCCCACGGGGGGGAGGGGGACCTACAATGAGCAGTTCTTC.

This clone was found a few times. CDR3 sequence reads: CASSLLFSDTQYF. CDR3 bases: TGTGCCAGCAGCTTATTATTTTCAGATACGCAGTATTTT. The chain has TRBV7-3 and TRBJ2-3; no clear D. Trimming took 2 bases from V and 4 from J, leaving 7 bases between them. Germline V gene sequence: CDR1 SGHTA, CDR2 FQGTGA. The CDR3 covers 13 residues.

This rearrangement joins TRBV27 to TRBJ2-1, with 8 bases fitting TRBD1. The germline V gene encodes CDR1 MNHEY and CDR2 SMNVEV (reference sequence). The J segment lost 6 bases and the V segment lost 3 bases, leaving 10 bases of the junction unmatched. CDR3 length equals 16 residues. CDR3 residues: CASSFAGDRTSNEQFF. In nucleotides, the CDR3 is TGTGCCAGCAGTTTCGCAGGGGACAGGACTTCCAATGAGCAGTTCTTC.

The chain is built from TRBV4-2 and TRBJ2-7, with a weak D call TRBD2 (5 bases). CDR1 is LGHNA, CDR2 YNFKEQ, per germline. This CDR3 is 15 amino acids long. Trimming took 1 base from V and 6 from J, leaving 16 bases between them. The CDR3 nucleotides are TGTGCCAGCAGCCAAGTTTTCAGCGGAGCTTCCGAGCAGTACTTC. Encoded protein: CASSQVFSGASEQYF.

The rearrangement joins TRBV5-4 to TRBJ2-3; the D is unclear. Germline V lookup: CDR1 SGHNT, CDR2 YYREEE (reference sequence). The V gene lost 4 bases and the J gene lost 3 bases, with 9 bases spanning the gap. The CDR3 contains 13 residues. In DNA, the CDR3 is TGTGCCAGCAGCCAAGATCGGACAGATACGCAGTATTTT. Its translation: CASSQDRTDTQYF. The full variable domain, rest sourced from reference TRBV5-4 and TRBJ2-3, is ETGVTQSPTHLIKTRGQQVTLRCSSQSGHNTVSWYQQALGQGPQFIFQYYREEENGRGNFPPRFSGLQFPNYSSELNVNALELDDSALYLCASSQDRTDTQYFGPGTRLTVL.

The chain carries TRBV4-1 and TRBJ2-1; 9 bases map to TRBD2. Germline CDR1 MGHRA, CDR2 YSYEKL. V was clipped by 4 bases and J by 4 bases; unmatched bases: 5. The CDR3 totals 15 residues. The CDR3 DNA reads TGCGCCAGCAGCCCAAGCGGGGGGAGTTACAATGAGCAGTTCTTC. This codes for CASSPSGGSYNEQFF.

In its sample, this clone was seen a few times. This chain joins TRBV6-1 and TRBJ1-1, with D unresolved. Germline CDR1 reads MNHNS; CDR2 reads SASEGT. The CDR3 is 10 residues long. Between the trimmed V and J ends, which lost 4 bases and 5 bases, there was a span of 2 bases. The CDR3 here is CASSVTEAFF. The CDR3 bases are TGTGCCAGCAGTGTAACTGAAGCTTTCTTT.

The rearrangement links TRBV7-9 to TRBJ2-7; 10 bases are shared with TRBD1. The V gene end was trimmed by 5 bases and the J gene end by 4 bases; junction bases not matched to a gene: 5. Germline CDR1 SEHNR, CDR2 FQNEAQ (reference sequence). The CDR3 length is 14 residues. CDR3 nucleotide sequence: TGTGCCAGCAGCCAGGGACAGGGGCAATACGAGCAGTACTTC. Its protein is CASSQGQGQYEQYF.

The CDR3 DNA reads as TGTGCCAGCAGCCGCGTGATAGCGGGAAGGACCTACAATGAGCAGTTCTTC. Translation gives CASSRVIAGRTYNEQFF. The rearrangement joins TRBV11-2 to TRBJ2-1; 8 nucleotides align to TRBD2. Germline CDR1 SGHAT, CDR2 FQNNGV. This CDR3 spans 17 amino acids. The junction had 11 bases not matched to a gene; V was cut back by 5 bases and J by 2 bases.

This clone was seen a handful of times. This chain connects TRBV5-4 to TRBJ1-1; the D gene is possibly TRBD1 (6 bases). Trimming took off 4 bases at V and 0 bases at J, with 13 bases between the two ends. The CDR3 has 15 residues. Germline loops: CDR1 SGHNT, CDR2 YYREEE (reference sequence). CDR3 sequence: CASSEGGTLNTEAFF. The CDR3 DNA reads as TGTGCCAGCAGCGAGGGGGGGACCTTGAACACTGAAGCTTTCTTT.

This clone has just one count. The CDR3 spells CASSPSLAGDNEQFF. The CDR3 bases are TGTGCCAGCAGCCCCAGCCTAGCGGGGGACAATGAGCAGTTCTTC. The rearrangement joins TRBV7-3 to TRBJ2-1, with 10 bases aligning to TRBD2. V dropped 5 bases and J dropped 5; count of bases not matched to a gene: 6. The V gene's germline CDR1 is SGHTA and CDR2 FQGTGA. This CDR3 is 15 amino acids long.

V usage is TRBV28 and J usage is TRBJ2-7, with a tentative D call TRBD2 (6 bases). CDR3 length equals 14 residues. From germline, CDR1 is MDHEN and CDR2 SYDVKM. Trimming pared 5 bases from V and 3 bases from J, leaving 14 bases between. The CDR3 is CASSQGGSRYEQYF. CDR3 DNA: TGTGCCAGCAGTCAAGGAGGGTCACGCTACGAGCAGTACTTC.

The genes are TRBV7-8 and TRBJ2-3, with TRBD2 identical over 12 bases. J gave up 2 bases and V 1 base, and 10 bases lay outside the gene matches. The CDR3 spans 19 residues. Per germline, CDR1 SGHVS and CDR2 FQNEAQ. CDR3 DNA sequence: TGTGCCAGCAGCTTAGGACTAGCGGGGGCCTCCCTCGCCACAGATACGCAGTATTTT. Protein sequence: CASSLGLAGASLATDTQYF. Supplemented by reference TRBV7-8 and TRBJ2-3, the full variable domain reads GAGVSQSPRYKVAKRGQDVALRCDPISGHVSLFWYQQALGQGPEFLTYFQNEAQLDKSGLPSDRFFAERPEGSVSTLKIQRTQQEDSAVYLCASSLGLAGASLATDTQYFGPGTRLTVL.

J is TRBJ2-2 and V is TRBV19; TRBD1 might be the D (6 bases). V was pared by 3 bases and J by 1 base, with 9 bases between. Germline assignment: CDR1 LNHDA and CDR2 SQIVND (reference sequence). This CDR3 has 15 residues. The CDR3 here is CASSITGMNTGELFF. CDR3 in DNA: TGTGCCAGTAGTATTACAGGGATGAACACCGGGGAGCTGTTTTTT.

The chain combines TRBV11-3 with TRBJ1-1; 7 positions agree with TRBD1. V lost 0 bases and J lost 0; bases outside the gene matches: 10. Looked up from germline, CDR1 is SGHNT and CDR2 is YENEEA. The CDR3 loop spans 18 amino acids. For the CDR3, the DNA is TGTGCCAGCAGCTTAGACCAAGGGGGCTCGATTATGAACACTGAAGCTTTCTTT. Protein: CASSLDQGGSIMNTEAFF.

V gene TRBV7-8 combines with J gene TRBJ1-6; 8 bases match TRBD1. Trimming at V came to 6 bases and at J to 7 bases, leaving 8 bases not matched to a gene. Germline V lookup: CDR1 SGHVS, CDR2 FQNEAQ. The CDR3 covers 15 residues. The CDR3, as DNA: TGTGCCAGCAGGGGCCAGGGGGCAGAGAATTCACCCCTCCACTTT. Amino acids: CASRGQGAENSPLHF.

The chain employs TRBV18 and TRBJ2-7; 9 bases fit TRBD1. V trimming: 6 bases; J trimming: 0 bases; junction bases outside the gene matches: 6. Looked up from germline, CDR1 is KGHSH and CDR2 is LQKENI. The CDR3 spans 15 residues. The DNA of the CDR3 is TGTGCCAGCTCCCCAGGGACAGGGCACTCCTACGAGCAGTACTTC. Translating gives CASSPGTGHSYEQYF. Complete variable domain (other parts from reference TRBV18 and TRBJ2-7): NAGVMQNPRHLVRRRGQEARLRCSPMKGHSHVYWYRQLPEEGLKFMVYLQKENIIDESGMPKERFSAEFPKEGPSILRIQQVVRGDSAAYFCASSPGTGHSYEQYFGPGTRLTVT.

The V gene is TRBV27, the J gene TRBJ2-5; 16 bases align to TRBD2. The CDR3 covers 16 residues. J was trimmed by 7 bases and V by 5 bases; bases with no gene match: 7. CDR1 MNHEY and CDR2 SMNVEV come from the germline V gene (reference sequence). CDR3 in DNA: TGTGCCAGCAGTCCGGGACTAGCGGGAGGGCAGGGGACCCAGTACTTC. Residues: CASSPGLAGGQGTQYF.

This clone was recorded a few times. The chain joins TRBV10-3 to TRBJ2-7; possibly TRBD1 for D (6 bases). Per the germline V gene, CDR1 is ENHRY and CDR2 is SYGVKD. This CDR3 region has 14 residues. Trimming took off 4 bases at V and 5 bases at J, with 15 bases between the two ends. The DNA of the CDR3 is TGTGCCATCAGTGGCGGCAGGGGAAGCGACGAGCAGTACTTC. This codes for CAISGGRGSDEQYF.

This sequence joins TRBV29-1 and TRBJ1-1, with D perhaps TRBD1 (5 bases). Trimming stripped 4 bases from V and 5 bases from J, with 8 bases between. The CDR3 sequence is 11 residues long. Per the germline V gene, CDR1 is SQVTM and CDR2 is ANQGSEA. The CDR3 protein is CSVAGITEAFF. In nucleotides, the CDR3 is TGCAGCGTTGCAGGGATTACTGAAGCTTTCTTT.

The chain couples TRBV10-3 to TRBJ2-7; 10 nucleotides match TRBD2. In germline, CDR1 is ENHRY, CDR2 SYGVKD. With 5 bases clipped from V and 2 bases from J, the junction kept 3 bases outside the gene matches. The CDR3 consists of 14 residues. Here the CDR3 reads CAISTAGGPYEQYF. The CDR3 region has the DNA TGTGCCATCAGTACAGCGGGGGGGCCCTACGAGCAGTACTTC.